The rows below give T cell receptor beta chains drawn from one sample of a study of T-cell memory formation after mild COVID-19. TCRdb itself ran the 5' RACE reads through MiXCR, one entry per CDR3 protein. Among approximately 500,000 distinct CDR3 sequences listed, roughly 23% were seen once. The sequencing sample was made of PBMCs or a T cell subset sorted from them (not recorded which). The source of these receptors is an adult woman who had mild COVID-19 (a few samples of this study predate the infection). Cell type and time point are not known. CDR3s include the opening cysteine and the closing phenylalanine or tryptophan. The D gene is left open where the match is weak. Not all rows give a size; the values are once, few, many and, for expanded clones, a class.

d_gene	v_gene	j_gene	abundance	CDR3nt	CDR3aa
TRBD1	TRBV19	TRBJ2-5	NA	TGTGCCAGTAGTCCGAACAGGGGAACGGGGCAAGAGACCCAGTACTTC	CASSPNRGTGQETQYF
NA	TRBV7-2	TRBJ1-2	NA	TGTGCCAGCACCAGGACAGCAGGTGGCTACACCTTC	CASTRTAGGYTF
NA	TRBV2	TRBJ2-3	few	TGTGCCAGCAGTGCGGTCAGAACAGATACGCAGTATTTT	CASSAVRTDTQYF
NA	TRBV10-3	TRBJ2-7	few	TGTGCCATCAGTGACCCCGCGGGTAGCTCCTACGAGCAGTACTTC	CAISDPAGSSYEQYF
TRBD2	TRBV7-6	TRBJ2-1	few	TGTGCCAGCAGCTTAGCGAGGGTAGCGGGAGGGTCCAATGAGCAGTTCTTC	CASSLARVAGGSNEQFF
TRBD1	TRBV15	TRBJ2-7	many	TGTGCCACCAGCACCGCCGGGACAGGGAAGGGCGAGCAGTACTTC	CATSTAGTGKGEQYF
NA	TRBV21-1	TRBJ2-7	NA	TGTGCCAGCAATTTCCAGCAGAGGTTGGGGTCCTACGAGCAGTACTTC	CASNFQQRLGSYEQYF
TRBD2	TRBV5-1	TRBJ2-3	NA	TGCGCCAGCCTTAGAGAACCTGGGCTAGCGGTCACAGATACGCAGTATTTT	CASLREPGLAVTDTQYF
NA	TRBV12-3/TRBV12-4	TRBJ1-3	NA	TGTGCCAGCAGTCCCGGGGAGGGCAGGCTCTGGGCATTT	CASSPGEGRLWAF
NA	TRBV4-2	TRBJ1-2	NA	TGTGCCAGCAGCCAAGAAATCTTGGCAGCTGAATATGGCTACACCTTC	CASSQEILAAEYGYTF
NA	TRBV3-1	TRBJ1-6	once	TGTGCCAGCAGCCGAGGCGACAATTCACCCCTCCACTTT	CASSRGDNSPLHF
NA	TRBV19	TRBJ1-5	NA	TGTGCCAGTAGTATAGCAGGGCAGCCCCAGCATTTT	CASSIAGQPQHF
TRBD1	TRBV15	TRBJ1-6	few	TGTGCCACCAGCGGACGGGGACAGGGGAATTCACCCCTCCACTTT	CATSGRGQGNSPLHF
TRBD2	TRBV4-1	TRBJ2-1	NA	TGCGCCAGCAGCCAAGTTGGCCTAGCGGGGAAGGTCCAGTTCTTC	CASSQVGLAGKVQFF
NA	TRBV19	TRBJ2-1	few	TGTGCCAGTAGTATGGGGTGGGGTGAGCAGTTCTTC	CASSMGWGEQFF
TRBD2	TRBV10-3	TRBJ2-1	NA	TGTGCCTCAGGAGGGACTAGGTCCCATAATGAGCAGTTCTTC	CASGGTRSHNEQFF
TRBD2	TRBV3-1	TRBJ2-3	NA	TGTGCCAGCAGCCAAGAGGGACTAGGAGATACGCAGTATTTT	CASSQEGLGDTQYF
TRBD2	TRBV24-1	TRBJ2-1	NA	TGTGCCACCAGTGATTTCGGAGCGGGGACCTACAATGAGCAGTTCTTC	CATSDFGAGTYNEQFF
NA	TRBV9	TRBJ2-3	few	TGTGCCAGCAGCCCCCGGACGCCAGATACGCAGTATTTT	CASSPRTPDTQYF
TRBD1	TRBV7-8	TRBJ1-2	NA	TGTGCCAGCAGCTTAGGGGACAGGGGGCGCTTAGGGCTCGGTGGCTACACCTTC	CASSLGDRGRLGLGGYTF
TRBD2	TRBV15	TRBJ2-4	NA	TGTGCCACCAGCAGACCGGGGGGTGGCATTCAGTACTTC	CATSRPGGGIQYF
TRBD2	TRBV6-2/TRBV6-3	TRBJ2-1	NA	TGTGCCAGCAGCCCCCTCCCAGGCGGGACGGGGGGTGAGCAGTTCTTC	CASSPLPGGTGGEQFF
NA	TRBV2	TRBJ1-5	NA	TGTGCCAGCAGTGGACTCTATAGCAATCAGCCCCAGCATTTT	CASSGLYSNQPQHF
NA	TRBV7-9	TRBJ2-7	few	TGTGCCAGCAGCTCAGGGACCTCCGCCCCCTACGAGCAGTACTTC	CASSSGTSAPYEQYF
NA	TRBV15	TRBJ2-7	NA	TGTGCCACCAGCAGAGATAGAGGTGACTACGAGCAGTACTTC	CATSRDRGDYEQYF
TRBD2	TRBV29-1	TRBJ2-3	NA	TGCAGCGTTGACGGCGGGAGGGCCCAGTATTTT	CSVDGGRAQYF
NA	TRBV24-1	TRBJ2-2	NA	TGTGCCACCAGTGATTTCGGCAGGGCCCCCGGGGAGCTGTTTTTT	CATSDFGRAPGELFF
NA	TRBV21-1	TRBJ2-7	NA	TGTGCCAGCAGCAAGGAGGAAGCGCTCTCCTACGAGCAGTACTTC	CASSKEEALSYEQYF
TRBD2	TRBV3-1	TRBJ2-5	many	TGTGCCAGCAGCCCACGACTAGCGGGAGGGCCAAGCGAAGAGACCCAGTACTTC	CASSPRLAGGPSEETQYF